A single sample gave rise to the 21 T cell receptor beta chains below, sequenced in a study of control samples from healthy donors and cancer patients. The protocol was immunoSEQ multiplex PCR, while the TCRdb copy is restricted to in-frame clones and leaves out a portion. The sample lists approximately 98,000 clones, around 80% occurring once. The sequenced sample was blood. The receptors were sampled from a man between 18 and 29 years old in good health.

The chain couples TRBV7-9 to TRBJ1-6; D remains ambiguous. Germline V CDR1 and CDR2: SEHNR, FQNEAQ (reference sequence). V was trimmed by 3 bases and J by 2 bases, leaving 8 bases between them. The CDR3 is 15 amino acids. The chain's CDR3 is CASSFGHPYNSPLHF. CDR3 DNA: TGTGCCAGCAGCTTCGGTCACCCCTATAATTCACCCCTCCACTTT.

V is TRBV18 and J is TRBJ1-1; D gene unclear. The CDR3 is 14 residues long. CDR1 is KGHSH, CDR2 LQKENI, per germline. V shed 8 bases and J shed 2 bases, with 15 bases lying between them. CDR3 sequence (DNA): TGTGCCAGCCTCACGGATCTGGTTAACACTGAAGCTTTCTTT. Protein product: CASLTDLVNTEAFF.

This clone appeared a few times. The rearrangement links TRBV7-9 to TRBJ2-2, with TRBD2 as a possible D gene (5 bases). CDR3 size: 15 residues. The V gene lost 5 bases and the J gene lost 1 base, with 11 bases spanning the gap. Germline CDR1 is SEHNR and CDR2 is FQNEAQ (reference sequence). The CDR3 nucleotides are TGTGCCAGCAGCCCGAGCGGCGTGAACACCGGGGAGCTGTTTTTT. Translated: CASSPSGVNTGELFF.

The rearrangement joins TRBV21-1 to TRBJ2-3; no DNA check was done on the table's D call, TRBD2. TRBV21-1 is labeled a pseudogene. The length of the CDR3 is 18 residues. The CDR3 is CASSKIQPPRRRTDTQYF. The CDR3, as DNA: TGTGCCAGCAGCAAAATACAGCCTCCCAGGAGGCGCACAGATACGCAGTATTTT.

This clone appeared a single time. This sequence joins TRBV19 and TRBJ2-3; the match to TRBD2 covers 10 bases. Trimming at V came to 4 bases and at J to 0 bases, leaving 4 bases not matched to a gene. Germline V CDR1 and CDR2: LNHDA, SQIVND (reference sequence). There are 16 residues in the CDR3. CDR3 nucleotides: TGTGCCAGTAGTAACGAACTAGCGGGGAGCACAGATACGCAGTATTTT. The encoded protein is CASSNELAGSTDTQYF.

V is TRBV9 and J is TRBJ1-3; D not resolved. This CDR3 is built from 15 residues. Trimming shortened V by 0 bases and J by 0 bases, and 7 bases separated the two germline ends. Germline CDR1 is SGDLS and CDR2 is YYNGEE. CDR3 coding DNA: TGTGCCAGCAGCGTAGAAGGGAACTCTGGAAACACCATATATTTT. Protein product: CASSVEGNSGNTIYF.

The chain uses TRBV7-9 and TRBJ2-1, with 10 bases matching TRBD1. Germline-derived CDR1 and CDR2 are SEHNR and FQNEAQ (reference sequence). The CDR3 totals 15 residues. V was pared by 5 bases and J by 3 bases, with 4 bases of the junction left unmatched. In nucleotides, the CDR3 is TGTGCCAGCAGCCGACAGGGGGCATTCTACAATGAGCAGTTCTTC. This gives the protein CASSRQGAFYNEQFF.

The chain uses TRBV7-9 and TRBJ1-3; D perhaps matches TRBD1 (5 bases). This CDR3 contains 15 residues. Trimming took 4 bases from V and 2 from J, leaving 12 bases between them. Germline V lookup: CDR1 SEHNR, CDR2 FQNEAQ (reference sequence). The CDR3 DNA reads TGTGCCAGCAGCTCTCCGGGGGGTGCTGGAAACACCATATATTTT. Translating gives CASSSPGGAGNTIYF.

This chain connects TRBV6-1 to TRBJ1-4; D not certain. Trimming took 4 bases from V and 7 from J, leaving 19 bases between them. This CDR3 region has 16 residues. Germline V gene lookup returns CDR1 MNHNS and CDR2 SASEGT. The chain's CDR3 is CASSAEINYALEKLFF. CDR3 DNA: TGTGCCAGCAGTGCCGAGATTAACTACGCCCTTGAAAAACTGTTTTTT.

This clone has just one count. The chain recombines TRBV6-1 with TRBJ2-1; no clear D gene. The germline V and J ends were trimmed by 3 bases and 8 bases, with 14 bases remaining between them. Germline loops: CDR1 MNHNS, CDR2 SASEGT. This CDR3 is built from 14 residues. The CDR3 region has the DNA TGTGCCAGCAGTGATGGAACCCCCCTCGATGAGCAGTTCTTC. Protein product: CASSDGTPLDEQFF.

The V and J genes are TRBV5-1 and TRBJ1-1; D remains ambiguous. This CDR3 has 13 residues. CDR1 SGHRS and CDR2 YFSETQ come from the germline V gene. Trimming removed 1 base from V and 1 base from J, with 5 bases in between. The DNA of the CDR3 is TGCGCCAGCAGCTTGTGGGGGAACACTGAAGCTTTCTTT. Protein sequence: CASSLWGNTEAFF.

The rearrangement uses TRBV7-2 and TRBJ2-1; 9 nucleotides align to TRBD2. With V trimmed by 4 bases and J by 2 bases, 15 bases remained unmatched. CDR1 and CDR2 from the germline V gene are SGHTA and FQGNSA. This CDR3 is built from 19 residues. The CDR3 sequence is CASSSTRGGGVEAYNEQFF. The CDR3 region has the DNA TGTGCCAGCAGCTCCACGCGGGGGGGAGGGGTAGAGGCCTACAATGAGCAGTTCTTC.

The chain recombines TRBV11-2 with TRBJ1-2; D is possibly TRBD1 (6 bases). Looked up from germline, CDR1 is SGHAT and CDR2 is FQNNGV. Trimming stripped 5 bases from V and 0 bases from J, with 10 bases between. The CDR3 is 14 residues long. CDR3 loop: CASSGGRANYGYTF. CDR3 nucleotides: TGTGCCAGCAGCGGGGGCAGGGCTAACTATGGCTACACCTTC.

The gene calls are TRBV18 and TRBJ2-3; the match to TRBD2 covers 11 bases. The V segment lost 4 bases and the J segment 2 bases; nucleotides outside the gene matches: 5. Germline V gene sequence: CDR1 KGHSH, CDR2 LQKENI. The CDR3 runs 16 residues. CDR3 residues: CASSRASGGNTDTQYF. As DNA, the CDR3 is TGTGCCAGCTCACGAGCTAGCGGGGGGAACACAGATACGCAGTATTTT. The full variable domain, completed using reference TRBV18 and TRBJ2-3, is NAGVMQNPRHLVRRRGQEARLRCSPMKGHSHVYWYRQLPEEGLKFMVYLQKENIIDESGMPKERFSAEFPKEGPSILRIQQVVRGDSAAYFCASSRASGGNTDTQYFGPGTRLTVL.

This clone was seen only a few times. CDR3 nucleotides: TGTGCCAGCAGCTTGGGAGGGGTCTCCTACAATGAGCAGTTCTTC. This encodes CASSLGGVSYNEQFF. This rearrangement joins TRBV7-2 to TRBJ2-1, with TRBD2 matching over 7 bases. The V and J ends lost 3 bases and 0 bases, in that order; junction bases with no gene match: 2. Germline V CDR1 and CDR2: SGHTA, FQGNSA. There are 15 residues in the CDR3.

This clone was picked up many times. The genes are TRBV11-1 and TRBJ1-6, with D possibly matching TRBD1 (6 bases). V was clipped by 0 bases and J by 6 bases, with 12 bases between them. The CDR3 contains 16 residues. CDR1 and CDR2 (germline): SGHAT, FQDESV (reference sequence). CDR3 bases: TGTGCCAGCAGCTTAGCTTCTATAGGGGGTAATTCACCCCTCCACTTT. It yields the protein CASSLASIGGNSPLHF.

The chain employs TRBV7-2 and TRBJ1-4; the D is unclear. Germline lookup yields CDR1 SGHTA and CDR2 FQGNSA. Trimming took off 7 bases at V and 3 bases at J, with 6 bases between the two ends. CDR3 length equals 12 residues. CDR3 coding DNA: TGTGCCAGCACCCGGGCTAATGAAAAACTGTTTTTT. The encoded protein is CASTRANEKLFF.

This clone was found once. The gene calls are TRBV7-9 and TRBJ2-7, with 8 positions matching TRBD1. The CDR3 totals 14 residues. Germline lookup yields CDR1 SEHNR and CDR2 FQNEAQ (reference sequence). V lost 1 base, J lost 3 bases, and 2 bases stayed unmatched. The CDR3 nucleotides are TGTGCCAGCAGCTTAGGGACAGGGATCTACGAGCAGTACTTC. Residues: CASSLGTGIYEQYF.

The CDR3 DNA reads as TGTGCCAGCAGTATAACAGTCCCCGGCGGACAAGCTAACTATGGCTACACCTTC. Translation gives CASSITVPGGQANYGYTF. This chain links TRBV28 with TRBJ1-2; D might be TRBD1 (5 bases). With 5 bases removed from V and 0 bases from J, the gap between germline ends came to 22 bases. Germline values: CDR1 MDHEN, CDR2 SYDVKM. The CDR3 length is 18 residues.

The CDR3 bases are TGTGCCAGCAGCGTAGAGGCAGGGCCTAACTATGGCTACACCTTC. It translates to CASSVEAGPNYGYTF. The chain recombines TRBV9 with TRBJ1-2, with D tentatively TRBD1 (5 bases). The germline V and J ends were trimmed by 0 bases and 0 bases, with 9 bases remaining between them. This CDR3 has 15 amino acids. CDR1 and CDR2 (germline): SGDLS, YYNGEE.

This chain links TRBV5-5 with TRBJ2-7; the D gene is possibly TRBD2 (7 bases). V was clipped by 0 bases and J by 7 bases, with 14 bases between them. The V gene's germline CDR1 is SGHKS and CDR2 YYEKEE (reference sequence). The CDR3 consists of 14 residues. CDR3 nucleotide sequence: TGTGCCAGCAGCTTGGCCAAGAGGGGGGGAGAGCAGTACGTC. Encoded protein: CASSLAKRGGEQYV.